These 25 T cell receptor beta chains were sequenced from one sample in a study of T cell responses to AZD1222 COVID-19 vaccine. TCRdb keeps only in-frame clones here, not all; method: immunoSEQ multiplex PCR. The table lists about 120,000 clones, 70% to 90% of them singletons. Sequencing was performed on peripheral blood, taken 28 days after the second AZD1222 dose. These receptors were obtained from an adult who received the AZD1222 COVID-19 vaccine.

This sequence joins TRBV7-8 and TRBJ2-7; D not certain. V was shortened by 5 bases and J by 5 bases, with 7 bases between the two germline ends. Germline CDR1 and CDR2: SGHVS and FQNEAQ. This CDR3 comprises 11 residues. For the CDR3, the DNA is TGTGCCAGCAGCATAAAGGACGAGCAGTACTTC. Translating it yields CASSIKDEQYF.

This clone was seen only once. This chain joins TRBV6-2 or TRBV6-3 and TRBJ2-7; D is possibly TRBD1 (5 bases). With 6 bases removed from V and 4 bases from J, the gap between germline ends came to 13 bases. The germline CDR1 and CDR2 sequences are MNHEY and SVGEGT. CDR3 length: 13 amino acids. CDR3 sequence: CASSPTAGYEQYF. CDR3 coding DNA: TGTGCCAGCAGCCCGACAGCTGGATACGAGCAGTACTTC.

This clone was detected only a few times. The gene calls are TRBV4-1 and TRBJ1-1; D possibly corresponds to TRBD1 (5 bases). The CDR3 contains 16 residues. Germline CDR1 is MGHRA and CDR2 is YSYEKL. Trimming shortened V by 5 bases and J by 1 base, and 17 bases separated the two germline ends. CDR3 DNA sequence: TGCGCCAGCAGCTACAGAGGGGAACTTACGAACACTGAAGCTTTCTTT. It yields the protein CASSYRGELTNTEAFF.

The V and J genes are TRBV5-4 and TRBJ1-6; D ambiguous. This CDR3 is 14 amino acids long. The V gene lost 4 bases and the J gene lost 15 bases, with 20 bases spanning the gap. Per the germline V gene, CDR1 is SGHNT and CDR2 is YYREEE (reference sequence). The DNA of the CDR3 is TGTGCCAGCAGCCGGAGCGTAATTCACCCCCACCTCCACTTT. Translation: CASSRSVIHPHLHF.

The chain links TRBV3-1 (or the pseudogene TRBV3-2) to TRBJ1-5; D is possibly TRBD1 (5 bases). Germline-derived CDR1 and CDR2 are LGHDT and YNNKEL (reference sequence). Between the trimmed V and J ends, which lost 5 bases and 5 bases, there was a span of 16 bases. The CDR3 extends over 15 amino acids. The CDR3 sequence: CASSKRDGAHQPQHF. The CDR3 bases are TGTGCCAGCAGCAAAAGAGACGGGGCGCATCAGCCCCAGCATTTT.

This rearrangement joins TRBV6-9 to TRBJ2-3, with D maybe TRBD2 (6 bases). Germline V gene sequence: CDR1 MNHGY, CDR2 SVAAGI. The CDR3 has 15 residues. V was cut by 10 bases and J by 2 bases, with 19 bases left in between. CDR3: CATPTPGLHTDTQYF. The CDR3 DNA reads TGTGCCACCCCGACCCCCGGACTACACACAGATACGCAGTATTTT.

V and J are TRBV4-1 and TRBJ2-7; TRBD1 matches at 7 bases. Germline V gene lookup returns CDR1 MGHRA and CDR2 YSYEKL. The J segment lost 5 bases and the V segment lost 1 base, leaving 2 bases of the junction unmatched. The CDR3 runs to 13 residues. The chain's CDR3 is CASSQVGTDEQYF. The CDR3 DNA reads TGCGCCAGCAGCCAAGTAGGGACAGACGAGCAGTACTTC.

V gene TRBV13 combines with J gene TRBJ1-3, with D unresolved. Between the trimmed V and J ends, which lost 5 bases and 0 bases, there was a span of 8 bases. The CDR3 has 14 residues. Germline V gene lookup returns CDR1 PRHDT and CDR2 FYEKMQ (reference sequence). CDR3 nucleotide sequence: TGTGCCAGCAGCCCAAGAAGCTCTGGAAACACCATATATTTT. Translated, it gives CASSPRSSGNTIYF.

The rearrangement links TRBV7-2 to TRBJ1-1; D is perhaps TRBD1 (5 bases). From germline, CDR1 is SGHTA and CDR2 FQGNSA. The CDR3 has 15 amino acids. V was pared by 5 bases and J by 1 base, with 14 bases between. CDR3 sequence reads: CASSPRWGSNTEAFF. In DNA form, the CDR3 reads TGTGCCAGCAGCCCTCGTTGGGGCTCGAACACTGAAGCTTTCTTT.

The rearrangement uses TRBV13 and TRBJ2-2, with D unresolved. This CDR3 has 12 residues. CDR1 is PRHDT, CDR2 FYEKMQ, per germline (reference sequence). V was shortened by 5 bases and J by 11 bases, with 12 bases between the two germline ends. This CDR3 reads CASSPYKRELFF. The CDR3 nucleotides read TGTGCCAGCAGCCCCTATAAGAGAGAGCTGTTTTTT.

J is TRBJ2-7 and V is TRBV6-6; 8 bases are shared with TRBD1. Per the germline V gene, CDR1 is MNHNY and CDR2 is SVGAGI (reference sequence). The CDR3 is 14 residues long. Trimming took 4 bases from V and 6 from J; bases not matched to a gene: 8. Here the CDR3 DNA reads TGTGCCAGCAGTTCACCTGGACAGGGAATCGAGCAGTACTTC. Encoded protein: CASSSPGQGIEQYF.

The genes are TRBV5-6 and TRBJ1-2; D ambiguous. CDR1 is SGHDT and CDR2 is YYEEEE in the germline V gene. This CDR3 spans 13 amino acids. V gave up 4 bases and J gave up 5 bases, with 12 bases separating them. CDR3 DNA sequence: TGTGCCAGCAGCGACTCGACAAAGTATGGCTACACCTTC. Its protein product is CASSDSTKYGYTF.

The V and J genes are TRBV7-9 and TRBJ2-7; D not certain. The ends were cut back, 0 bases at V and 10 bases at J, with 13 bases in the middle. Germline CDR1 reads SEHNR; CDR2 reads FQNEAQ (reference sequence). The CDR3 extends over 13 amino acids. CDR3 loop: CASSLALQFDQYF. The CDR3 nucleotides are TGTGCCAGCAGCTTAGCGCTTCAGTTCGATCAGTACTTC.

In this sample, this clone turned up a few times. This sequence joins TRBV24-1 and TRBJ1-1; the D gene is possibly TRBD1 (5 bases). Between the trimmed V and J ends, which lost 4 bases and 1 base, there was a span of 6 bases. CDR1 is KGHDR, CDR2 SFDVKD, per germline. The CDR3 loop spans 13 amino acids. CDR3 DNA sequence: TGTGCCACCAGTGAAACAGGGAACACTGAAGCTTTCTTT. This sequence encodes CATSETGNTEAFF.

CDR3 sequence: CASSPTGMTNEKLFF. The CDR3 DNA reads as TGTGCCAGCTCACCGACGGGGATGACTAATGAAAAACTGTTTTTT. The chain combines TRBV18 with TRBJ1-4; D is unresolved. V was trimmed by 3 bases and J by 2 bases, leaving 10 bases between them. Germline V gene data show CDR1 as KGHSH and CDR2 as LQKENI. The CDR3 spans 15 residues.

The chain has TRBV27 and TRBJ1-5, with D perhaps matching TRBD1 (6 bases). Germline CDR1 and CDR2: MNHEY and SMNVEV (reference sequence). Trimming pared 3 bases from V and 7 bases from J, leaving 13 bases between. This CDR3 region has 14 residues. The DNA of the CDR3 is TGTGCCAGCAGTTTTCTTACAGGGAACCAGCCCCAGCATTTT. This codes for CASSFLTGNQPQHF.

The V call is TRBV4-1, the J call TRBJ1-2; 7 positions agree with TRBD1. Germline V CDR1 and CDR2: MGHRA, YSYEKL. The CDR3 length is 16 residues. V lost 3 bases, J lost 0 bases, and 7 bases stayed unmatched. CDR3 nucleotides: TGCGCCAGCAGCCAGGCAGGGGGGGCGGCTAACTATGGCTACACCTTC. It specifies CASSQAGGAANYGYTF.

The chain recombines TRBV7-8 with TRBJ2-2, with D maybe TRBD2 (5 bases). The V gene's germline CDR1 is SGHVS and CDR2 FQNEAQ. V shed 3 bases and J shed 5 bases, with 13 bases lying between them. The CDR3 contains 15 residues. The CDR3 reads CASSFGLAGTGELFF. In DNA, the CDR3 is TGTGCCAGCAGCTTCGGGCTAGCAGGAACCGGGGAGCTGTTTTTT.

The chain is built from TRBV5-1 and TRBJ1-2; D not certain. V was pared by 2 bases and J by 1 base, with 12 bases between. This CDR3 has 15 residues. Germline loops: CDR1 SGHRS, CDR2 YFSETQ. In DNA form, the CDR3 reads TGCGCCAGCAGCTTCTCCCCGGGCGTTAACTATGGCTACACCTTC. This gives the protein CASSFSPGVNYGYTF.

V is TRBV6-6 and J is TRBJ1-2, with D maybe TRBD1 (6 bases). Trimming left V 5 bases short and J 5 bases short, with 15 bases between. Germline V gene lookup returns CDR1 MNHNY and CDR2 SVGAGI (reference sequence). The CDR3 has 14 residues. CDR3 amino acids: CASSHRVPLYGYTF. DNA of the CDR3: TGTGCCAGCAGTCACAGGGTTCCCCTATATGGCTACACCTTC.

As DNA, the CDR3 is TGTGCCAGCAGTTTTAATGTACGGACAGTCCCCTACGAGCAGTACTTC. Translated: CASSFNVRTVPYEQYF. The genes are TRBV28 and TRBJ2-7; D possibly corresponds to TRBD1 (6 bases). Trimming removed 3 bases from V and 2 bases from J, with 17 bases in between. The CDR3 is made up of 16 amino acids. Germline-derived CDR1 and CDR2 are MDHEN and SYDVKM.

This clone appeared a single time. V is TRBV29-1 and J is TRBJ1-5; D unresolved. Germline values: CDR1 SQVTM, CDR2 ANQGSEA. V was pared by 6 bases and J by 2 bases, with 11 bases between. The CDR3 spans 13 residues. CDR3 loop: CSVGLGGNQPQHF. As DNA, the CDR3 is TGCAGCGTCGGTCTCGGGGGCAATCAGCCCCAGCATTTT.

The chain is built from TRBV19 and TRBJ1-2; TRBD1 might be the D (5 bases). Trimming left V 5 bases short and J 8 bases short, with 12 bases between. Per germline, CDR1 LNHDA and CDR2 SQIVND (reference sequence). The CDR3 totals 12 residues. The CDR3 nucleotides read TGTGCCAGTAGTCCGCAGGGACGCGGCTACACCTTC. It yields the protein CASSPQGRGYTF.

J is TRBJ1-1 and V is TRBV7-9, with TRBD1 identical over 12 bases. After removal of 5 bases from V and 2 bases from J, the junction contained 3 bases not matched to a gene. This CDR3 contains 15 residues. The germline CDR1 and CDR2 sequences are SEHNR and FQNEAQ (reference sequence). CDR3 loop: CASSRDRGRNTEAFF. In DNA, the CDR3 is TGTGCCAGCAGCCGGGACAGGGGGCGAAACACTGAAGCTTTCTTT. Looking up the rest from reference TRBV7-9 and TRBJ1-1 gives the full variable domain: DTGVSQNPRHKITKRGQNVTFRCDPISEHNRLYWYRQTLGQGPEFLTYFQNEAQLEKSRLLSDRFSAERPKGSFSTLEIQRTEQGDSAMYLCASSRDRGRNTEAFFGQGTRLTVV.

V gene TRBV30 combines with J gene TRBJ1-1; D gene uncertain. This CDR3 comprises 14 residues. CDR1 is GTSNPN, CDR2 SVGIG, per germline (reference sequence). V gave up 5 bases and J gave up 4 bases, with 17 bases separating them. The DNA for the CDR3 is TGTGCCTGGGGCAATGATGGACTGGGCACTGAAGCTTTCTTT. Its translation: CAWGNDGLGTEAFF.